A selection of T cell receptor beta chains follows, all from one sample in a study of cytomegalovirus exposure and HLA in healthy donors. Clones were sequenced by immunoSEQ multiplex PCR, and TCRdb holds only the in-frame ones, with some missing. Of around 200,000 clones listed, almost 85% are singletons. What was sequenced was PBMCs. These receptors all stem from a woman aged 40 to 49 in good health and CMV-seronegative. Both conserved end residues are part of each CDR3. The D gene is left open where the match is weak. The size of a clone is reported for some rows only, either as once, few or many, or as a class for expanded clones.

D gene | clone size | J gene | V gene | CDR3 protein | CDR3 DNA
. | . | TRBJ2-2 | TRBV2 | CASSAQGTGELFF | TGTGCCAGCAGTGCTCAGGGAACCGGGGAGCTGTTTTTT
. | . | TRBJ1-1 | TRBV5-8 | CASSWGPAGTEAFF | TGTGCCAGCAGCTGGGGGCCAGCGGGGACTGAAGCTTTCTTT
. | . | TRBJ2-7 | TRBV18 | CASSLVRVDLTYEQYF | TGTGCCAGCTCACTCGTCAGGGTTGACCTTACCTACGAGCAGTACTTC
TRBD1 | . | TRBJ2-7 | TRBV6-5 | CASRPTGSTGEQYF | TGTGCCAGCAGGCCGACAGGGTCCACCGGCGAGCAGTACTTC
. | . | TRBJ2-5 | TRBV19 | CASSISGGTQYF | TGTGCCAGTAGTATTTCCGGGGGGACCCAGTACTTC
TRBD1 | . | TRBJ2-7 | TRBV6-5 | CASSYGTGGLEQYF | TGTGCCAGCAGTTACGGGACAGGGGGCCTCGAGCAGTACTTC
. | . | TRBJ1-3 | TRBV15 | CATSGQGRGNTIYF | TGTGCCACCAGCGGTCAAGGGCGGGGGAACACCATATATTTT
. | . | TRBJ2-7 | TRBV11-2 | CASSDRTGPGYEQYF | TGTGCCAGCAGCGACCGGACTGGACCAGGTTACGAGCAGTACTTC
TRBD2 | . | TRBJ2-3 | TRBV11-2 | CASSLVGGGTDTQYF | TGTGCCAGCAGCTTAGTGGGGGGGGGCACAGATACGCAGTATTTT
. | . | TRBJ1-5 | TRBV30 | CAWKRGGLSGQPQHF | TGTGCCTGGAAACGAGGAGGGTTGTCGGGGCAGCCCCAGCATTTT
TRBD1 | few | TRBJ2-3 | TRBV6-5 | CASTRQGSWADTQYF | TGTGCCAGCACGAGACAGGGCTCCTGGGCAGATACGCAGTATTTT
. | . | TRBJ1-1 | TRBV9 | CASSVEQFMNTEAFF | TGTGCCAGCAGCGTAGAACAGTTCATGAACACTGAAGCCTTCTTT
. | . | TRBJ2-1 | TRBV7-8 | CASSQRRTAFEQFF | TGTGCCAGCAGCCAGAGGAGGACGGCCTTTGAGCAGTTCTTC
TRBD1 | . | TRBJ1-1 | TRBV2 | CASSRTGFTEAFF | TGTGCCAGCAGTCGGACAGGGTTTACTGAAGCTTTCTTT
TRBD1 | . | TRBJ1-5 | TRBV28 | CASTAPNRGPYQPQHF | TGTGCCAGCACCGCTCCAAACAGGGGACCATATCAGCCCCAGCATTTT
. | . | TRBJ2-7 | TRBV7-9 | CASSLQYEQYF | TGTGCCAGCAGCTTACAGTACGAGCAGTACTTC
TRBD1 | few | TRBJ1-1 | TRBV25-1 | CASRNPDRVGEAFF | TGTGCCAGCAGAAACCCGGACAGGGTGGGTGAAGCTTTCTTT
. | . | TRBJ2-7 | TRBV5-1 | CATSKSQGYEQYF | TGCGCCACTTCTAAATCACAGGGCTACGAGCAGTACTTC
TRBD1 | . | TRBJ2-5 | TRBV5-6 | CASSGDRQETQYF | TGTGCCAGCAGCGGGGACAGGCAAGAGACCCAGTACTTC
. | . | TRBJ2-7 | TRBV2 | CASSAPSREQYF | TGTGCCAGCAGTGCCCCATCGAGGGAGCAGTACTTC
. | . | TRBJ1-2 | TRBV6-5 | CASSPHPLEGSGYTF | TGTGCCAGCAGTCCTCACCCATTAGAGGGATCAGGCTACACCTTC
. | few | TRBJ1-5 | TRBV6-6 | CASRLEGQLNQPQHF | TGTGCCAGCAGGCTGGAGGGGCAGCTCAATCAGCCCCAGCATTTT
. | . | TRBJ2-2 | TRBV11-2 | CASSLGVIDTGELFF | TGTGCCAGCAGCTTAGGCGTTATAGACACCGGGGAGCTGTTTTTT
. | . | TRBJ1-3 | TRBV6-6 | CASSYGHDGNTIYF | TGTGCCAGCAGTTACGGACATGATGGAAACACCATATATTTT
. | . | TRBJ2-1 | TRBV2 | CASSPRGYNEQFF | TGTGCCAGCAGTCCCAGGGGATACAATGAGCAGTTCTTC
. | few | TRBJ1-1 | TRBV28 | CASSSPGQNTEAFF | TGTGCCAGCAGTTCCCCCGGACAGAACACTGAAGCTTTCTTT
TRBD1 | few | TRBJ1-1 | TRBV27 | CASSPPGGFTEAFF | TGTGCCAGCAGTCCACCAGGGGGCTTCACTGAAGCTTTCTTT
. | . | TRBJ2-2 | TRBV29-1 | CSVGHLHTGELFF | TGCAGCGTTGGACACCTCCACACCGGGGAGCTGTTTTTT
TRBD1 | . | TRBJ1-6 | TRBV6-5 | CASRPGQYNSPLHF | TGTGCCAGCAGGCCGGGACAGTATAATTCACCCCTCCACTTT
TRBD1 | . | TRBJ2-2 | TRBV25-1 | CASSFGQGPGELFF | TGTGCCAGCAGTTTCGGACAGGGCCCCGGGGAGCTGTTTTTT
TRBD1 | . | TRBJ1-6 | TRBV19 | CASSTHPGQVIAPLHF | TGTGCCAGTAGTACCCATCCGGGACAGGTTATCGCACCCCTCCACTTT
. | . | TRBJ1-1 | TRBV30 | CAWNPTERTEAFF | TGTGCCTGGAATCCGACAGAGCGCACTGAAGCTTTCTTT
. | . | TRBJ2-2 | TRBV7-7 | CASSYQEGGELFF | TGTGCTAGCAGTTATCAGGAGGGCGGGGAGCTGTTTTTT
. | . | TRBJ2-7 | TRBV7-6 | CASSLAFSYEQYF | TGTGCCAGCAGCTTAGCGTTTAGCTACGAGCAGTACTTC
TRBD1 | . | TRBJ1-4 | TRBV6-5 | CASSDWTGTYEKLFF | TGTGCCAGCAGTGACTGGACAGGGACTTATGAAAAACTGTTTTTT
. | once | TRBJ2-1 | TRBV27 | CASSLEGLYNEQFF | TGTGCCAGCAGTTTGGAGGGCCTCTACAATGAGCAGTTCTTC
TRBD1 | . | TRBJ1-2 | TRBV7-9 | CASSLDAMDRGYTF | TGTGCCAGCAGCTTAGACGCGATGGACAGGGGCTACACCTTC
. | once | TRBJ1-1 | TRBV13 | CASSSNRGAVTEAFF | TGTGCCAGCAGTTCCAATCGGGGGGCGGTCACTGAAGCTTTCTTT
. | . | TRBJ1-1 | TRBV7-8 | CASSLATALTEAFF | TGTGCCAGCAGCTTAGCGACAGCCCTCACTGAAGCTTTCTTT
. | . | TRBJ1-6 | TRBV9 | CASSVDGRGNSPLHF | TGTGCCAGCAGCGTAGACGGGCGAGGGAATTCACCCCTCCACTTT
. | . | TRBJ1-2 | TRBV7-3 | CASSPAGPAYTF | TGTGCCAGCAGCCCCGCGGGCCCAGCTTACACCTTC